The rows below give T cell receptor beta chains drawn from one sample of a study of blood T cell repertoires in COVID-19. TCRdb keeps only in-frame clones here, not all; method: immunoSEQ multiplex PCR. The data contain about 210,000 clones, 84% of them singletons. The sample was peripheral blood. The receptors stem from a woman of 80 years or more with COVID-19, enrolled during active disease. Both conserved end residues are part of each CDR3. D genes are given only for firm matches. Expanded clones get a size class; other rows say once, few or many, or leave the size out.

DNA: TGCGCCAGCAGCTCCAGAGTGGCGGGGGACGAGCAGTACTTC; CDR3: CASSSRVAGDEQYF; J: TRBJ2-7; size: .; V: TRBV5-1; D: TRBD2
DNA: TGTGCCAGCAGCATTACAGGGGTCAATGAAAAACTGTTTTTT; CDR3: CASSITGVNEKLFF; J: TRBJ1-4; size: once; V: TRBV28; D: TRBD1
DNA: TGTGCCAGCAGCTTAAGAGGGGGCTACGGCTCTGGGGCCAACGTCCTGACTTTC; CDR3: CASSLRGGYGSGANVLTF; J: TRBJ2-6; size: .; V: TRBV7-9; D: TRBD1
DNA: TGTGCCAGCAGTCCCCGGGAAGGGACCGGGGAGCTGTTTTTT; CDR3: CASSPREGTGELFF; J: TRBJ2-2; size: few; V: TRBV2; D: .
DNA: TGCGCCAGCAGCGCGGGACAGAGTAATTCACCCCTCCACTTT; CDR3: CASSAGQSNSPLHF; J: TRBJ1-6; size: .; V: TRBV5-1; D: TRBD1
DNA: TGTGCCAGCACTTCCGGGGGACTTAGCCAGCCCCAGCATTTT; CDR3: CASTSGGLSQPQHF; J: TRBJ1-5; size: .; V: TRBV28; D: .
DNA: TGTGCCAGCAGGGACTTTACTGAAAAACTGTTTTTT; CDR3: CASRDFTEKLFF; J: TRBJ1-4; size: .; V: TRBV19; D: .
DNA: TGTGCCAGCAGTGACGAGCGGATTAACACTGAAGCTTTCTTT; CDR3: CASSDERINTEAFF; J: TRBJ1-1; size: .; V: TRBV2; D: .
DNA: TGTGCCAGCGCCCCCCCCTCAGGATCACCCCTCCACTTT; CDR3: CASAPPSGSPLHF; J: TRBJ1-6; size: .; V: TRBV7-8; D: .
DNA: TGTGCCAGTAGATCGCGCGGGAATTACAATGAGCAGTTCTTC; CDR3: CASRSRGNYNEQFF; J: TRBJ2-1; size: .; V: TRBV19; D: .
DNA: TGCGCCAGCAGCTTCGGGGGGGCCCAAGAGACCCAGTACTTC; CDR3: CASSFGGAQETQYF; J: TRBJ2-5; size: .; V: TRBV10-2; D: TRBD2
DNA: TGTGCCAGCAGCTCACCCAGCGGGGGCGCCGGGAACTACGAGCAGTACTTC; CDR3: CASSSPSGGAGNYEQYF; J: TRBJ2-7; size: .; V: TRBV5-4; D: TRBD2
DNA: TGCGCCAGCAGCTTGGGGCAGGGGGCGGCTCAGCCCCAGCATTTT; CDR3: CASSLGQGAAQPQHF; J: TRBJ1-5; size: .; V: TRBV5-1; D: TRBD1
DNA: TGTGCCAGCAGCTTACCCCGGGAGGCTGATCAGCCCCAGCATTTT; CDR3: CASSLPREADQPQHF; J: TRBJ1-5; size: .; V: TRBV11-3; D: .
DNA: TGTGCCAGCAGTCCCAAGCGGGGGTCCTACGAGCAGTACTTC; CDR3: CASSPKRGSYEQYF; J: TRBJ2-7; size: .; V: TRBV27; D: TRBD2
DNA: TGTGCCAGCAGCTTTTTTGCCGGTGAAAAACTGTTTTTT; CDR3: CASSFFAGEKLFF; J: TRBJ1-4; size: .; V: TRBV11-2; D: .
DNA: TGTGCCAGCAGCTACCTTTTGAGTGAGCAGTTCTTC; CDR3: CASSYLLSEQFF; J: TRBJ2-1; size: .; V: TRBV7-2; D: .
DNA: TGTGCCAGCACCGGAGGCAGGGGAGCTCCCAAGAGGGAGACCCAGTACTTC; CDR3: CASTGGRGAPKRETQYF; J: TRBJ2-5; size: .; V: TRBV28; D: .
DNA: TGTGCCACCCCGTCCGGGAACGGAGAGACCCAGTACTTC; CDR3: CATPSGNGETQYF; J: TRBJ2-5; size: .; V: TRBV2; D: .